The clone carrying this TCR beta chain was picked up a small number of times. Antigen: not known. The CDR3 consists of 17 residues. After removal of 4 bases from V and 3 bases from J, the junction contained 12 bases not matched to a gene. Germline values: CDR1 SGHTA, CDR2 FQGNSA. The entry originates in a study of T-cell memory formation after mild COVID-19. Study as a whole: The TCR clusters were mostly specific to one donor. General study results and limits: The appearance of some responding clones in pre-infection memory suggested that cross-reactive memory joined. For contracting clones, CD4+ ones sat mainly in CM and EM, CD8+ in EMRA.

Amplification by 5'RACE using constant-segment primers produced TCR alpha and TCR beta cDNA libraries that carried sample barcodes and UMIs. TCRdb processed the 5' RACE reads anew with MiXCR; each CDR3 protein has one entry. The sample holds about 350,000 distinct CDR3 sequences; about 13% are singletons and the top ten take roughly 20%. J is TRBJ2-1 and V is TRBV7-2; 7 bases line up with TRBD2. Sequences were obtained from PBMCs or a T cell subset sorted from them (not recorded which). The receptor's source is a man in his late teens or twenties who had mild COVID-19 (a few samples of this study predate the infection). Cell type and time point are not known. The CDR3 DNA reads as TGTGCCAGCAGCTACGCGGGGGTCCCCCTACTCTACAATGAGCAGTTCTTC. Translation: CASSYAGVPLLYNEQFF. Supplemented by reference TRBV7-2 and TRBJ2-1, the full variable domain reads GAGVSQSPSNKVTEKGKDVELRCDPISGHTALYWYRQSLGQGLEFLIYFQGNSAPDKSGLPSDRFSAERTGGSVSTLTIQRTQQEDSAVYLCASSYAGVPLLYNEQFFGPGTRLTVL.